This T cell receptor (beta chain) was recorded in a study of blood T cells in healthy people across ages. The sample providers were healthy Caucasian people from Russia, aged roughly 6 to 90. There were at least 6 micrograms of total RNA extracted from every sample. A second about 7 to 11 cycle PCR used barcoded and J-beta primers. TCRdb passed the 5' RACE reads through MiXCR, listing each CDR3 protein once. The sample consists of about 570,000 distinct CDR3 sequences, about 25% of them appearing once. The CDR3 consists of 15 residues. CDR1 is SGHRS, CDR2 YFSETQ, per germline. Sequenced input: blood. The clonotype originates from a woman between 65 and 79 years old in good health. This sequence joins TRBV5-1 and TRBJ2-1, with 8 positions matching TRBD1. The J call may not be correct, given that the DNA end is closer to TRBJ2-5. CDR3: CASSSRGQLGETQYF. CDR3 in DNA: TGCGCCAGCAGCTCCAGGGGGCAGTTGGGAGAGACCCAGTACTTC.